This T cell receptor (beta chain) was recovered during a study of cytomegalovirus exposure and HLA in healthy donors (dated 2017 in TCRdb). Study-level background: An earlier analysis of some 600 of the donors reported around 280 Gb of sequence data and 117 million unique TCR beta sequences obtained from roughly 170 million T cells. Using immunosequencing, the study profiled T cell repertoires from about 620 subjects and related those repertoires to cytomegalovirus serostatus. Of the roughly 390 genotyped donors, around 81% fell in the genetic ancestry cluster associated with self-reported Caucasian donors. Class I and class II HLA loci were covered by the typing at four-digit resolution. To predict cytomegalovirus infection status, the study brought together high-throughput TCR immunosequencing, statistical association of individual TCRs with disease status, and machine learning. In an earlier analysis of several hundred of the donors, high-throughput TCR beta sequencing was used to judge whether each TCR beta V gene segment behaved as functional or pseudogenic. Roughly 300 gigabases of sequencing data and approximately 84 million unique TCR sequences were included in an early release covering about 700 HLA-typed donors. The study was designed to test whether signatures of past pathogen exposure could be identified by cataloging public T cell receptors. Along with the approximately 650-subject first cohort, a separate validation cohort of around 110 different subjects was used. Four to six DR-DQ haplotypes were handled as single units for association and clustering, since linkage in the cohort was strong. Typing coverage differed by locus: A, B, C, DRB1 and DQB1 were typed in roughly 629-630 donors, DQA1 in approximately 520, DPA1 in approximately 610, and DPB1 in about 450. Every discovery cohort repertoire had been produced on one sequencing platform. Donor age, sex, ethnicity and CMV serostatus were collected together with the repertoire data. Across approximately 420 genotyped donors of the cohort, an average of about 250,000 unique TCR beta nucleotide sequences per donor were sequenced, and roughly 20% of those sequences were non-productive. A later genetic analysis used genome-wide SNP genotypes for about 65% of the roughly 670 donors, treating that subset as a discovery cohort. Rather than using new phenotypic data, the later analysis identified candidate immune exposures from TCR beta sequences and from how often those sequences occurred across donors. A later analysis re-examined previously published TCR beta repertoires from 500 to 700 donors and added high-resolution HLA genotyping to investigate patterns of TCR occurrence.

Libraries were prepared through the immunoSEQ multiplex PCR assay. The multiplex PCR relied on a mix of 60 forward primers for TCR Vbeta segments and 13 reverse primers for TCR Jbeta segments. The CDR3 region of rearranged TCR beta genes was amplified from genomic DNA with a multiplex PCR assay. The Illumina HiSeq System was used to sequence the amplified TCR beta libraries as 87-base-pair reads. On the study's bioinformatics: A later analysis tallied 80 million to 95 million unique TCR beta chains across the 700 or so repertoires, and some 12 million of those chains were shared by two or more donors. A nearest-neighbor algorithm error-corrected the raw reads and collapsed the reads into unique sequences, merging closely related sequences to remove PCR and sequencing errors. Alignment of CDR3 sequences to IMGT reference sequences was used to assign V, D and J gene segments. For a sequence to be retained, at least a six-nucleotide match to both a V gene segment and a J gene segment was required. Rearrangements were called productive when the CDR3 lacked stop codons and stayed in frame with V and J; all others were non-productive. Following IMGT convention, CDR3 was defined as the stretch from the second conserved V-encoded cysteine up to the conserved J-encoded phenylalanine. In an earlier analysis of roughly 580 of the donors, sequences lacking an unambiguous match to a single V gene segment were excluded. An earlier analysis of just under 600 of the donors called V segments functional above 56.7% productive rearrangements and segregating when the between-donor standard deviation exceeded 5%. To diagnose cytomegalovirus status from the catalog of TCR beta chain sequences, a statistical classification framework was built. A later analysis assigned V and J genes by comparing TCR nucleotide sequences with IMGT/GENE-DB human TR gene sequences. Using the TCRdist pipeline, a later analysis assigned CDR3 sequences along with most-parsimonious VDJ recombination scenarios. In a later analysis, every TCR beta chain was defined by the combination of its CDR3 amino acid sequence and its V-gene family, and reads without a unique V-gene family were dropped. To address suspected cross-contamination and a sequencing artifact, a later analysis removed over 500 highly shared, low-generation-probability nucleotide sequences. For each public chain, a later analysis derived a clonal expansion index from normalized ranks of inferred template counts within each repertoire. Generation probabilities in a later analysis came from a VDJ recombination model fitted to out-of-frame rearrangements, and those results were checked against IGoR. Hypergeometric tests were used in a later analysis to score TCR-TCR, TCR-HLA and TCR-CMV co-occurrence, with a repertoire-size bias correction applied to the TCR pairs. False discovery rates were estimated in a later analysis by permuting HLA or CMV assignments 20 times. In a later analysis, co-occurring TCRs were grouped with DBSCAN, and TCRdist sequence similarity was added when clustering was performed within HLA-allele-positive subsets. Repertoires with fewer than 30,000 or more than 120,000 public chains were left out of co-occurrence clustering, as were about 5 repertoires with anomalous nucleotide sharing. This immuneACCESS table, as held by TCRdb, lists in-frame sequences with V and J called but not all clones. Of the missing ones, under half trace to an unresolved V gene in checked studies; the others have no known cause. V, J and clone size are taken as reported in that table, and D and trimming were inferred from the DNA itself. This sample comprises about 100,000 clones, roughly 70% of them detected only once. Together, the top ten hold 8.5% to 12% of the sample.

The cohort comprised under 700 healthy bone marrow donors. At the time of sampling, every cohort member was nominally healthy, though immune exposures that went unrecorded were likely present. The donor tested CMV seronegative and was one of the 352 seronegative cohort members. Each donor provided a peripheral blood sample, and peripheral blood mononuclear cells were used for TCR beta sequencing. Genomic DNA extraction from the blood cell samples was performed with the Qiagen DNeasy Blood Extraction Kit. Results the study describes overall, beyond this receptor: Sequencing depth was assumed to be roughly uniform across donors in the presence/absence analyses, though that assumption may not hold. Correlated functional status among segregating V segments might reflect linkage disequilibrium, but an unknown experimental factor could not be ruled out. When HLA alleles, especially DR and DQ, strongly co-occurred, TCR associations were difficult to assign to individual alleles. CMV serostatus was the only immune exposure information available for the cohort. In a later analysis, the rate of TCR association differed among HLA loci, with DRB1 alleles having the most associated TCRs and HLA-C alleles having the fewest. A further reported finding was that TCR beta sequences accurately predicted the HLA-A and HLA-B alleles for most subjects in the first cohort. In this cohort, only TCR beta chains were sequenced, and detectable features were limited by the absence of alpha or paired-chain data. The sequencing pipeline was judged likely to have produced a cluster of highly shared sequence variants as a technical artifact. Most CMV-associated TCR beta chains appeared to be HLA-restricted in a later analysis, and the HLA associations seemed to be driven largely by CMV exposure. The earlier analysis of fewer than 750 of the donors excluded about 16 rarely observed V segments, including chromosome 9 orphons, because counts were too low. The study listed 150 to 200 TCR beta chains as associated with cytomegalovirus. Cytomegalovirus status was reported to be diagnosed by the classifier with high specificity and sensitivity in both the original and validation cohorts. In vitro tests confirmed that three of the cytomegalovirus-associated TCR beta chains recognize cytomegalovirus antigens. V-gene and J-gene trimming of TCR beta chains was associated with a missense DCLRE1C variant in a later genetic analysis, and the association was replicated in an independent cohort. Several of the top co-occurrence clusters appeared to be linked to parvovirus B19, influenza, CMV and Epstein-Barr virus, according to a later analysis. According to a later genetic analysis, donors in an Asian-associated ancestry cluster had fewer N-insertions in productive TCRs than the approximately 650-donor mean. An earlier analysis of several hundred of the donors showed that most TCR beta V segments appeared in productive rearrangements either about 87% or about 30% of the time, which broadly matched IMGT annotations. Because HLA typing was unavailable for some donors at each locus, only the typed subset was used in association tests. Most TCR sequences were observed very rarely across donors, whereas some public TCRs were present in many individuals. It was suggested by the authors that the approach could potentially be generalized to other disease states and immunological phenotypes. In a later analysis, HLA-associated TCR beta chains were found to be more clonally expanded and to have lower generation probabilities than equally common non-associated chains. Specific HLA alleles were associated with 15,000 to 20,000 TCR beta sequences at a false discovery rate of 0.05 in a later analysis.

As concerns this clone: Its binding antigen is unknown. It is unclear where the CDR3 begins or ends on the DNA, so no DNA is shown, and the CDR3 is as TCRdb lists it.

The material sequenced was PBMCs. This receptor was identified in a man over 45 in good health and CMV-seronegative.

The CDR3 in this case is CASSFGSGTQETQYF. The chain is made from TRBV7-7 and TRBJ2-5; the D call TRBD1 from the table was never checked on the DNA. Via the germline V gene (reference sequence), CDR1 is SSHAT and CDR2 FNYEAQ. The CDR3 contains 15 residues, cysteine and phenylalanine counted.